This note documents a single T cell receptor (beta chain) sequence. As yet, its antigen is unknown. Some clones are missing from TCRdb's copy, which holds only in-frame ones; the method was immunoSEQ multiplex PCR. The table has some 66,000 clones, approximately 79% seen once. This sample was included in a study of T cells in tumors after PD-1 blockade. Study information: Prior checkpoint blockade, systemic immunosuppressant use, or anti-cancer therapy within 4 weeks excluded patients. A subset received ongoing vismodegib 150 mg daily alongside anti-PD-1 therapy. Study outcomes and limitations: Peripheral recruitment is suggested, as some novel exhausted tumor clones were in pre-treatment blood.

V dropped 4 bases and J dropped 2 bases, with 12 bases sitting between them. In germline, CDR1 is SEHNR, CDR2 FQNEAQ (reference sequence). This CDR3 contains 14 residues. The sequence was obtained from a human donor with basal cell carcinoma. This chain connects TRBV7-9 to TRBJ2-7, with a possible D match to TRBD2 (6 bases). This sample comprised PBMCs, obtained after anti-PD-1 treatment. CDR3 DNA: TGTGCCAGCAGCTCCCGGGACTTTACCTACGAGCAGTACTTC. Its translation is CASSSRDFTYEQYF.